The 18 T cell receptor beta chains in this list originate from one sample, sequenced in a study of response to subunit inactivated influenza vaccine. TCRdb recomputed calls from the RT-PCR reads with MiXCR, one row per CDR3 protein. Here the sample spans about 520,000 distinct CDR3 sequences, approximately 11% being singletons. The specimen comprised PBMCs from blood, sampled roughly 6 weeks after vaccination. The source of these receptors is a man in his forties or fifties who received an inactivated influenza vaccine.

Comment on this clonotype: A read error may produce the germline difference seen at one junction end. The chain couples TRBV20-1 to TRBJ1-6; 8 bases line up with TRBD1. CDR3 size: 17 residues. Per the germline V gene, CDR1 is DFQATT and CDR2 is SNEGSKA (reference sequence). DNA of the CDR3: TGCAGTACTAGCAACCGGACAGGGATAAATATTGGATCACCCCTCCACTTT. Translation gives CSTSNRTGINIGSPLHF.

The V gene is TRBV11-2, the J gene TRBJ2-5; the D gene is possibly TRBD2 (5 bases). CDR1 is SGHAT, CDR2 FQNNGV, per germline. The V end lost 1 base, the J end lost 1 base, and 13 bases lay between the germline ends. This CDR3 is 16 amino acids long. The CDR3 nucleotides read TGTGCCAGCAGCTTAGGCCGGGGAAAGGCCCAAGAGACCCAGTACTTC. This encodes CASSLGRGKAQETQYF.

In this sample, this clonotype turned up many times. CDR3 sequence reads: CSVVGAEETQYF. In DNA, the CDR3 is TGCAGCGTGGTCGGGGCGGAAGAGACCCAGTACTTC. The chain couples TRBV29-1 to TRBJ2-5; D tentatively fits TRBD1 or TRBD2 (5 bases each). Per germline, CDR1 SQVTM and CDR2 ANQGSEA. The length of the CDR3 is 12 residues. With 6 bases removed from V and 3 bases from J, the gap between germline ends came to 11 bases. The full variable domain, rest sourced from reference TRBV29-1 and TRBJ2-5, is SAVISQKPSRDICQRGTSLTIQCQVDSQVTMMFWYRQQPGQSLTLIATANQGSEATYESGFVIDKFPISRPNLTFSTLTVSNMSPEDSSIYLCSVVGAEETQYFGPGTRLLVL.

Only a few counts were recorded for this clonotype. V gene TRBV4-2 combines with J gene TRBJ1-1; D not certain. There are 13 residues in the CDR3. The V end lost 1 base, the J end lost 2 bases, and 5 bases lay between the germline ends. Germline values: CDR1 LGHNA, CDR2 YNFKEQ. CDR3 in amino acids: CASSQGENTEAFF. CDR3 nucleotide sequence: TGTGCCAGCAGCCAAGGAGAAAACACTGAAGCTTTCTTT.

The rearrangement uses TRBV9 and TRBJ2-3; D may be TRBD1 (7 bases). Trimming removed 0 bases at V and 2 bases at J, with 16 bases between. Germline CDR1 SGDLS, CDR2 YYNGEE. The CDR3 length is 17 residues. CDR3: CASSVEGGTAITDTQYF. DNA of the CDR3: TGTGCCAGCAGCGTAGAAGGCGGGACAGCCATCACAGATACGCAGTATTTT.

This clonotype came up many times. This chain links TRBV3-1 with TRBJ2-2; no clear D gene. Germline CDR1 reads LGHDT; CDR2 reads YNNKEL (reference sequence). The CDR3 has 14 residues. V shed 3 bases and J shed 4 bases, with 9 bases lying between them. CDR3 in DNA: TGTGCCAGCAGCCAGGGGTACGGCACCGGGGAGCTGTTTTTT. Protein sequence: CASSQGYGTGELFF.

This clonotype was recorded at least ten times. The chain joins TRBV12-3 or TRBV12-4 to TRBJ1-5, with D tentatively TRBD1 (6 bases). The CDR3 covers 13 residues. The V and J ends lost 6 bases and 2 bases respectively, with 8 bases between them. The CDR3 DNA sequence: TGTGCCAGCAGCTGGGGGCGCAATCAGCCCCAGCATTTT. Protein sequence: CASSWGRNQPQHF.

In this sample, this clonotype turned up many times. The gene calls are TRBV15 and TRBJ1-1; tentative D call: TRBD1 (6 bases). This CDR3 has 13 amino acids. CDR1 is LNHNV, CDR2 YYDKDF, per germline (reference sequence). Trimming took 5 bases from V and 7 from J, leaving 14 bases between them. The CDR3 DNA reads TGTGCCACCAGCCCTCGGACAGCGGGTGAAGCTTTCTTT. Amino acids: CATSPRTAGEAFF.

The chain has TRBV10-3 and TRBJ2-3, with D perhaps TRBD2 (6 bases). There are 13 residues in the CDR3. In germline, CDR1 is ENHRY, CDR2 SYGVKD. V dropped 8 bases and J dropped 5 bases, with 14 bases sitting between them. CDR3 residues: CAIGRDFVDTQYF. The CDR3 DNA reads TGTGCCATCGGCCGGGACTTTGTAGATACGCAGTATTTT.

This clonotype was detected ten times or more. J is TRBJ1-1 and V is TRBV7-9; 7 bases are a match to TRBD1. Germline lookup yields CDR1 SEHNR and CDR2 FQNEAQ (reference sequence). This CDR3 has 15 residues. V was clipped by 1 base and J by 0 bases; unmatched bases: 2. CDR3 sequence reads: CASSLVDRLNTEAFF. The CDR3 DNA sequence: TGTGCCAGCAGCTTAGTGGACAGGCTGAACACTGAAGCTTTCTTT.

This clonotype was counted between two and nine times. V and J are TRBV18 and TRBJ2-7; unclear D gene. Germline assignment: CDR1 KGHSH and CDR2 LQKENI. The CDR3 has 16 amino acids. The V and J ends lost 0 bases and 1 base respectively, with 13 bases between them. The CDR3 loop is CASSPPGLGESYEQYF. In nucleotides, the CDR3 is TGTGCCAGCTCACCACCCGGGCTAGGCGAGTCCTACGAGCAGTACTTC. The variable domain in full, with the rest retrieved from reference TRBV18 and TRBJ2-7, is NAGVMQNPRHLVRRRGQEARLRCSPMKGHSHVYWYRQLPEEGLKFMVYLQKENIIDESGMPKERFSAEFPKEGPSILRIQQVVRGDSAAYFCASSPPGLGESYEQYFGPGTRLTVT.

The gene calls are TRBV11-2 and TRBJ2-7; 13 bases agree with TRBD2. The V segment lost 4 bases and the J segment 6 bases; nucleotides outside the gene matches: 9. This CDR3 has 16 residues. Germline assignment: CDR1 SGHAT and CDR2 FQNNGV. The CDR3 DNA reads TGTGCCAGCAGCTCAGTGACTAGCGGGAGGCTCCCCGAGCAGTACTTC. This encodes CASSSVTSGRLPEQYF.

V and J are TRBV30 and TRBJ1-2; a weak D match, TRBD1 (6 bases). The length of the CDR3 is 14 residues. Germline assignment: CDR1 GTSNPN and CDR2 SVGIG (reference sequence). Trimming stripped 0 bases from V and 0 bases from J, with 8 bases between. CDR3 sequence: CAWSVHRANYGYTF. CDR3 in DNA: TGTGCCTGGAGTGTACACAGGGCTAACTATGGCTACACCTTC.

This clonotype was picked up a small number of times. The genes are TRBV25-1 and TRBJ2-3; possible D gene TRBD2, 5 bases. CDR1 and CDR2 from the germline V gene are MGHDK and SYGVNS. The ends were cut back, 1 base at V and 4 bases at J, with 9 bases in the middle. CDR3 length equals 14 residues. CDR3: CASSEFGVPDTQYF. CDR3 nucleotide sequence: TGTGCCAGCAGTGAATTCGGGGTTCCAGATACGCAGTATTTT.

V gene TRBV7-9 combines with J gene TRBJ2-5; 8 positions match TRBD2. After removal of 2 bases from V and 5 bases from J, the junction contained 7 bases not matched to a gene. Germline values: CDR1 SEHNR, CDR2 FQNEAQ (reference sequence). The CDR3 sequence is 15 residues long. DNA of the CDR3: TGTGCCAGCAGCTTAAGAGCGGGAGATGCGGAGACCCAGTACTTC. It encodes CASSLRAGDAETQYF.

The V and J genes are TRBV7-9 and TRBJ1-1; D is uncertain. V lost 2 bases and J lost 1, with 11 bases in between. The CDR3 is made up of 15 amino acids. Germline V gene sequence: CDR1 SEHNR, CDR2 FQNEAQ (reference sequence). The CDR3 DNA sequence: TGTGCCAGCAGCTTACTGACCCTAAAGAACACTGAAGCTTTCTTT. It codes for CASSLLTLKNTEAFF.

This chain connects TRBV2 to TRBJ2-2; the D is unclear. Trimming pared 5 bases from V and 1 base from J, leaving 14 bases between. This CDR3 spans 16 amino acids. CDR1 and CDR2 (germline): SNHLY, FYNNEI. The CDR3 loop reads CASSQGRSKNTGELFF. Written as DNA, the CDR3 is TGTGCCAGCAGTCAAGGCCGATCCAAGAACACCGGGGAGCTGTTTTTT.

The genes are TRBV16 and TRBJ2-1; 10 nucleotides align to TRBD2. V lost 3 bases, J lost 9 bases, and 14 bases stayed unmatched. The CDR3 is made up of 17 amino acids. CDR1 and CDR2 from the germline V gene are KGHSY and FQNENV. CDR3 residues: CASSQKGASGRKVEQFF. DNA for the CDR3: TGTGCCAGCAGCCAGAAGGGTGCTAGCGGGAGAAAGGTTGAGCAGTTCTTC.